The sequence of this T cell receptor (beta chain) was determined in a study of regulatory T cells in long-lasting Graves disease. According to the study, TCR beta libraries were built with iRepertoire HTBI primers and CDR3-region Arm-PCR. TCRdb analysed the multiplex PCR reads with MiXCR anew, one entry per CDR3 protein. The data contain around 450,000 distinct CDR3 sequences, 15% to 20% of them singletons. Study results and limitations: Comparison showed that persistent patients shared more public clonotypes (2,741) than new patients (roughly 970). TCR diversity in persistent Graves' patients was below that of newly diagnosed ones.

The CDR3 extends over 15 amino acids. The germline CDR1 and CDR2 sequences are DFQATT and SNEGSKA (reference sequence). V dropped 3 bases and J dropped 6 bases, with 19 bases sitting between them. Documented time point: newly diagnosed GD, antithyroid drugs for less than 3 months. From RNA extracted from PBMCs, the TCR library was made. With regard to this clonotype: Its specificity is unknown.

The data were also submitted as part of a second study, on T cells in Graves' hyperthyroidism and ophthalmopathy. That source notes: Recently diagnosed hyperthyroidism of less than 2 months' duration affected patients aged 18 to 65.

The chain combines TRBV20-1 with TRBJ2-3; D is unclear. Specimen: peripheral blood mononuclear cells (PBMCs), collected at new diagnosis, from a patient treated with antithyroid drugs. The sequence was obtained from a middle-aged man with Graves disease. The CDR3: CSARGGVSSGDTQYF. CDR3 nucleotides: TGCAGTGCTAGGGGCGGAGTGTCCTCTGGGGATACGCAGTATTTT.